This entry lists 7 T cell receptor beta chains sequenced from one sample in a study of blood T cell repertoires in COVID-19. Clones were sequenced by immunoSEQ multiplex PCR, and TCRdb holds only the in-frame ones, with some missing. Of more than 200,000 clones listed, approximately 86% are singletons. Specimen: peripheral blood. All receptors come from a man between 25 and 39 years old with active or convalescent COVID-19.

The chain combines TRBV10-3 with TRBJ1-2, with 12 positions matching TRBD1. This CDR3 is 15 amino acids long. The V gene's germline CDR1 is ENHRY and CDR2 SYGVKD. V shed 3 bases, J shed 7 bases, and the junction held 6 bases outside the gene matches. CDR3 sequence: CAISESGQGAGGYTF. In nucleotides, the CDR3 is TGTGCCATCAGTGAATCGGGACAGGGGGCTGGTGGCTACACCTTC.

V usage is TRBV28 and J usage is TRBJ1-1, with a possible D match to TRBD1 (6 bases). V gave up 8 bases and J gave up 4 bases, with 17 bases separating them. This CDR3 contains 14 residues. Germline loops: CDR1 MDHEN, CDR2 SYDVKM. As DNA, the CDR3 is TGTGCCAGCTGGGTCAGGGGCGGTGGCACTGAAGCTTTCTTT. Its protein is CASWVRGGGTEAFF.

The chain links TRBV7-2 to TRBJ2-7, with D possibly matching TRBD1 (5 bases). CDR1 and CDR2 (germline): SGHTA, FQGNSA. This CDR3 has 16 amino acids. V gave up 6 bases and J gave up 4 bases, with 22 bases separating them. DNA for the CDR3: TGTGCCAGCAGTAAAGGGTTGGGGCTTGTGACTTACGAGCAGTACTTC. Its translation: CASSKGLGLVTYEQYF.

The V and J genes are TRBV5-8 and TRBJ2-3; possibly TRBD2 for D (6 bases). Trimming shortened V by 2 bases and J by 5 bases, and 15 bases separated the two germline ends. This CDR3 is built from 15 residues. Germline CDR1 is SGHTS and CDR2 is YDEGEE. The CDR3 is CASSFRRGPGDTQYF. The CDR3 DNA is TGTGCCAGCAGCTTCCGGCGGGGACCGGGAGATACGCAGTATTTT.

The V gene is TRBV29-1, the J gene TRBJ1-2; no clear D gene. Germline-derived CDR1 and CDR2 are SQVTM and ANQGSEA. V was pared by 6 bases and J by 4 bases, with 9 bases between. CDR3 length: 11 residues. CDR3 bases: TGCAGCGTGGAGTCATTCTATGGCTACACCTTC. Its translation is CSVESFYGYTF.

V and J are TRBV29-1 and TRBJ2-5; D possibly corresponds to TRBD2 (5 bases). Trimming cost V 4 bases and J 5 bases, with 14 bases left between them. This CDR3 has 13 amino acids. CDR1 and CDR2 (germline): SQVTM, ANQGSEA. Here the CDR3 DNA reads TGCAGCGTTGTTATTACCCCGGGGGAGACCCAGTACTTC. This encodes CSVVITPGETQYF.

This clone was picked up one time. This sequence joins TRBV7-9 and TRBJ2-3, with no clear D. The CDR3 consists of 12 residues. Trimming took off 5 bases at V and 5 bases at J, with 8 bases between the two ends. Germline V gene sequence: CDR1 SEHNR, CDR2 FQNEAQ (reference sequence). The CDR3 loop is CASSIVLDTQYF. The CDR3 bases are TGTGCCAGCAGCATAGTCTTAGATACGCAGTATTTT.